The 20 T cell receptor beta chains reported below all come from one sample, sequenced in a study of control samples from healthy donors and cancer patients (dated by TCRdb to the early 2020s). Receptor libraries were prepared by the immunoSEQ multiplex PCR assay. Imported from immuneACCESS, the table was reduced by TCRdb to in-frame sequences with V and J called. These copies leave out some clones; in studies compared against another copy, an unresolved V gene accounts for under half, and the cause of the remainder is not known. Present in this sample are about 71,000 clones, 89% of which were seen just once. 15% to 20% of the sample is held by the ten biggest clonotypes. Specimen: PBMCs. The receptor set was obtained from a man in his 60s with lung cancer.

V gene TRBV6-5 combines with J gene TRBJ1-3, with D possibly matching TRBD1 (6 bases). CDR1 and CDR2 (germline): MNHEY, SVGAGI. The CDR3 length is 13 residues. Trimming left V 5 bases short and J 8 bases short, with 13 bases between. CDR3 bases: TGTGCCAGCAGTCCTAACAGGGACGACACCATATATTTT. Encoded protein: CASSPNRDDTIYF.

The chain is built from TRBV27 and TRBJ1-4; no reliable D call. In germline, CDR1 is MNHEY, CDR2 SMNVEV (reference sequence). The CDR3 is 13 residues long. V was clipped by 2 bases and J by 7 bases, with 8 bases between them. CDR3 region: CASSLRTGEKLFF. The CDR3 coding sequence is TGTGCCAGCAGTTTAAGGACTGGTGAAAAACTGTTTTTT.

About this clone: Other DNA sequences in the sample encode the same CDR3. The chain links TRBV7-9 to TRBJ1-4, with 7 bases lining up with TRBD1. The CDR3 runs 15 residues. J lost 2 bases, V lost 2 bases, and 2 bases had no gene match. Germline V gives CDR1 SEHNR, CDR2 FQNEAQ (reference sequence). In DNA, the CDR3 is TGTGCCAGCAGCTTATCAGGGGGGACTAATGAAAAACTGTTTTTT. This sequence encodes CASSLSGGTNEKLFF.

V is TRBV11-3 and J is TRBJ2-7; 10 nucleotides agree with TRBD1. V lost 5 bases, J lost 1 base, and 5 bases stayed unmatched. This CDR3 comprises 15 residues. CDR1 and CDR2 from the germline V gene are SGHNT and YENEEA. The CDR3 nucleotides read TGTGCCAGCAGCCCCGGACAGGGGGTGTCCTACGAGCAGTACGTC. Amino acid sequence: CASSPGQGVSYEQYV.

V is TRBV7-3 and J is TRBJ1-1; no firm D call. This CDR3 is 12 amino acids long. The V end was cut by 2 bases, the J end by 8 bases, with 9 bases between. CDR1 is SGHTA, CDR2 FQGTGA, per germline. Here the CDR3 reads CASSLGLEEAFF. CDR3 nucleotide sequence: TGTGCCAGCAGCTTAGGTCTCGAGGAAGCTTTCTTT.

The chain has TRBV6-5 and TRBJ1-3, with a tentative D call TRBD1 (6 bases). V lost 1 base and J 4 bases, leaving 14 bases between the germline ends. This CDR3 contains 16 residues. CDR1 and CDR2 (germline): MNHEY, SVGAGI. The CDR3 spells CASSYYFPGQGNTIYF. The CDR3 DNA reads TGTGCCAGCAGTTACTATTTCCCCGGACAGGGAAACACCATATATTTT.

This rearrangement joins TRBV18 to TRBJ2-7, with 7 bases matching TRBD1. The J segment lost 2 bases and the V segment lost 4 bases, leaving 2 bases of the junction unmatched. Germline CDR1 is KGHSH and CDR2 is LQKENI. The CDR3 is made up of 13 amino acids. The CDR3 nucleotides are TGTGCCAGCTCACAGGGGGCGACCTACGAGCAGTACTTC. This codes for CASSQGATYEQYF.

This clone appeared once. The CDR3: CASLSGPGGMNTEAFF. The CDR3, as DNA: TGCGCCAGTCTCTCGGGACCAGGGGGTATGAACACTGAAGCTTTCTTT. This rearrangement joins TRBV5-1 to TRBJ1-1, with TRBD1 matching over 7 bases. Germline V gene sequence: CDR1 SGHRS, CDR2 YFSETQ. The CDR3 contains 16 residues. J was trimmed by 0 bases and V by 8 bases; bases with no gene match: 13.

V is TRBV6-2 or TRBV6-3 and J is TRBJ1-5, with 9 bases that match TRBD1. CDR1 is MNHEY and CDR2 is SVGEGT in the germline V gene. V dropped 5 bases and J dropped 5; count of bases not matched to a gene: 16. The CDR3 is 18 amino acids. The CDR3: CASSQPGGTGPIYQPQHF. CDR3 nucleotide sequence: TGTGCCAGCAGTCAACCCGGGGGGACAGGGCCTATTTATCAGCCCCAGCATTTT.

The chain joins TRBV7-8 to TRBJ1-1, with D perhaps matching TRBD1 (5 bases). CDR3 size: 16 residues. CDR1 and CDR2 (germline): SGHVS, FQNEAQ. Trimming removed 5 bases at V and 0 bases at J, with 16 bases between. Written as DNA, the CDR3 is TGTGCCAGCAGCAGAAGAGGGGCAGGGTTGAACACTGAAGCTTTCTTT. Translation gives CASSRRGAGLNTEAFF.

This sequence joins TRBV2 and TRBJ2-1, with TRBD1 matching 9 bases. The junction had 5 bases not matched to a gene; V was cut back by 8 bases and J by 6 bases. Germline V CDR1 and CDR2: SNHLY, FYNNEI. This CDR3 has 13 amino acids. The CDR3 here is CASSGTGSNEQFF. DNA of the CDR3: TGTGCCAGCTCCGGGACAGGGAGCAATGAGCAGTTCTTC.

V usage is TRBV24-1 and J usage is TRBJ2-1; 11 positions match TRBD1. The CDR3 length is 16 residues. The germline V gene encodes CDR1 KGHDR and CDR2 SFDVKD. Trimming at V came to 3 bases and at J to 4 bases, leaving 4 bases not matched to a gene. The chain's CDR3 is CATSDPGTGGYNEQFF. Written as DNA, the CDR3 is TGTGCCACCAGTGATCCCGGGACAGGGGGATACAATGAGCAGTTCTTC.

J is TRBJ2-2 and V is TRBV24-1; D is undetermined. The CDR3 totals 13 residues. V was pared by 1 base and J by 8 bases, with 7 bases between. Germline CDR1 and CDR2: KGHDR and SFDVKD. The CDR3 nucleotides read TGTGCCACCAGTGATTTTAAATCTGGGGAGCTGTTTTTT. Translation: CATSDFKSGELFF.

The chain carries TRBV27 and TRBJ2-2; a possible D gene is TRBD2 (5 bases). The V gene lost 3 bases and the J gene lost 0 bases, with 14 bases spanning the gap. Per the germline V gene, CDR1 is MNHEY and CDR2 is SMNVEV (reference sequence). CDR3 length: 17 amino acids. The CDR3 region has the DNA TGTGCCAGCAGTTTGAGGGTTGCGGTTTCGAACACCGGGGAGCTGTTTTTT. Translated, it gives CASSLRVAVSNTGELFF.

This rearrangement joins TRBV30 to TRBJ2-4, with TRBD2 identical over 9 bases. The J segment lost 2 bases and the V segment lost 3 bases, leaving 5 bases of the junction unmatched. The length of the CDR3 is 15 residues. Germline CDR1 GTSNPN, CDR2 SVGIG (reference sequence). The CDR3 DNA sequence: TGTGCCTGGAGCGCGGGGGGGATGTCCAAAAACATTCAGTACTTC. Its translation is CAWSAGGMSKNIQYF.

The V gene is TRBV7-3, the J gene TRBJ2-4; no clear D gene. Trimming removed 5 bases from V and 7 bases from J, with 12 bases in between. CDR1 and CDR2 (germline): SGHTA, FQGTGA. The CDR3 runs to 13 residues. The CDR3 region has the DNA TGTGCCAGCAGCCCTCTCGGTTCCAACATTCAGTACTTC. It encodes CASSPLGSNIQYF.

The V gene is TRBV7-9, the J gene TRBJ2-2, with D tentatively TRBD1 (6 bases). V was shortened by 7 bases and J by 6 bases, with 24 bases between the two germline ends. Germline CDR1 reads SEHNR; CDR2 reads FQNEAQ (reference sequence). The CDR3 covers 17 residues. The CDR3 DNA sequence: TGTGCCAGCACCTTCATTGGGGTCCAGGGGTCGGCCGGGGAGCTGTTTTTT. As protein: CASTFIGVQGSAGELFF.

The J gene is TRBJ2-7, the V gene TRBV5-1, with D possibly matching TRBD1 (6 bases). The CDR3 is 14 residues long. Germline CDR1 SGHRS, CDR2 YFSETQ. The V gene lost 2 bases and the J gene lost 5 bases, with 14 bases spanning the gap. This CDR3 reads CASSLTETGHEQYF. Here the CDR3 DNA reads TGCGCCAGCAGCTTAACCGAGACAGGCCACGAGCAGTACTTC.

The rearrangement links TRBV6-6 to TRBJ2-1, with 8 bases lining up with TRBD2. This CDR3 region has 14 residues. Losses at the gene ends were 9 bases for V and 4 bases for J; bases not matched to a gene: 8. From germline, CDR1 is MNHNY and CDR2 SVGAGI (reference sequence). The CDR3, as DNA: TGTGCCAGTGGTACCGGGGGGGCGTACAATGAGCAGTTCTTC. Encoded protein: CASGTGGAYNEQFF.

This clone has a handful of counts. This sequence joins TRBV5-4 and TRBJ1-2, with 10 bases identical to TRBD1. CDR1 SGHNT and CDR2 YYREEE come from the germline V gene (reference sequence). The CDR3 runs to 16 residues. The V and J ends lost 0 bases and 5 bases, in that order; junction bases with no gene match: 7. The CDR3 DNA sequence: TGTGCCAGCAGCTTGGCAGAGACAGGGGGCGGATATGGCTACACCTTC. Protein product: CASSLAETGGGYGYTF.